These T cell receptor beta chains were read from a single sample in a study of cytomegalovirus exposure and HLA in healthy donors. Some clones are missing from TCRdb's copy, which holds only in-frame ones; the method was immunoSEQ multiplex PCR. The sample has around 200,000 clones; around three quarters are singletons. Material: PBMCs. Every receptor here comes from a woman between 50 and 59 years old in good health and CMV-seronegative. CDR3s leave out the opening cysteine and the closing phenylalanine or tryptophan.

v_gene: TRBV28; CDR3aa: ARNNGDPETYEQY
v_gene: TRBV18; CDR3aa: ASSPGQLNSGNTIY
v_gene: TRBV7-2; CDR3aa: ASSLRDRGEQY
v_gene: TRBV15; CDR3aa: ATSSIRVQETQY
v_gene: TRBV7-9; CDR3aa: SSSLGRDRTEQY
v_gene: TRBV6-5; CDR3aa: ASSRQGDQPQH
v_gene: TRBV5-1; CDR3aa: ASSTRGRSFIPNTGELF
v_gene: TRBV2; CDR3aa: ASSDPFYEQY
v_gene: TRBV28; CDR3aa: ASSLLASTSSGNTIY
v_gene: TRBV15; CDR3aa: ATSRDAVNYEQY
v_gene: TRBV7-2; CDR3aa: ASSLARDYEQY
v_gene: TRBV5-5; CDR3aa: ASSLVSSGRAADTQY
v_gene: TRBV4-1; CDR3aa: ASSQVGQGQIRDYGYT